Presented here are 19 T cell receptor beta chains from one specimen sequenced in a study of shared clonotypes between healthy human individuals. TCRdb keeps only in-frame clones here, not all; method: immunoSEQ multiplex PCR. The sample contains around 990,000 clones, 70% to 85% of which appear only once. Sequencing was carried out using memory CD4+ T cells from PBMCs. As for subset: CD45RA-negative fraction. The origin of the receptors is a young man in good health. Some clones in this sample may be carry-over from other donors' samples.

The V gene is TRBV29-1, the J gene TRBJ2-6; D not certain. The germline CDR1 and CDR2 sequences are SQVTM and ANQGSEA. This CDR3 contains 15 residues. Trimming shortened V by 4 bases and J by 2 bases, and 12 bases separated the two germline ends. The CDR3 is CSVGDLSPGANVLTF. The CDR3 DNA reads TGCAGCGTTGGTGATCTCTCCCCTGGGGCCAACGTCCTGACTTTC.

In its sample, this clone was seen a few times. This chain connects TRBV7-8 to TRBJ2-5, with D perhaps matching TRBD2 (7 bases). CDR3 length equals 14 residues. The ends were cut back, 4 bases at V and 4 bases at J, with 13 bases in the middle. Germline V gene data show CDR1 as SGHVS and CDR2 as FQNEAQ. This CDR3 reads CASSSGRGAETQYF. CDR3 bases: TGTGCCAGCAGCTCGGGACGGGGGGCAGAGACCCAGTACTTC. The full variable domain, completed using reference TRBV7-8 and TRBJ2-5, is GAGVSQSPRYKVAKRGQDVALRCDPISGHVSLFWYQQALGQGPEFLTYFQNEAQLDKSGLPSDRFFAERPEGSVSTLKIQRTQQEDSAVYLCASSSGRGAETQYFGPGTRLLVL.

On this clone: This sequence may be a read error, since a much larger clone differs from it by one base. The chain links TRBV7-9 to TRBJ2-7; weak D call: TRBD1 (5 bases). Trimming cost V 5 bases and J 0 bases, with 5 bases left between them. Looked up from germline, CDR1 is SEHNR and CDR2 is FQNEAQ (reference sequence). The length of the CDR3 is 12 residues. The CDR3 spells CASSQGSYEQYF. The CDR3 DNA reads as TGTGCCAGCAGCCAGGGCTCCTACGAGCAGTACTTC.

In DNA, the CDR3 is TGTGCCAGCAGTTTATTTCAGGTCGGGAGATATGGCTACACCTTC. Protein product: CASSLFQVGRYGYTF. This chain connects TRBV28 to TRBJ1-2; D not resolved. This CDR3 contains 15 residues. In germline, CDR1 is MDHEN, CDR2 SYDVKM. Trimming took 1 base from V and 5 from J, leaving 14 bases between them.

The genes are TRBV7-2 and TRBJ1-4; D is ambiguous. CDR1 and CDR2 from the germline V gene are SGHTA and FQGNSA. The ends were cut back, 5 bases at V and 10 bases at J, with 14 bases in the middle. This CDR3 comprises 13 residues. CDR3 loop: CASSPSRRGKLFF. CDR3 DNA: TGTGCCAGCAGCCCGTCCCGTCGGGGAAAACTGTTTTTT. Drawing the rest from reference TRBV7-2 and TRBJ1-4, the complete variable domain is GAGVSQSPSNKVTEKGKDVELRCDPISGHTALYWYRQSLGQGLEFLIYFQGNSAPDKSGLPSDRFSAERTGGSVSTLTIQRTQQEDSAVYLCASSPSRRGKLFFGSGTQLSVL.

The chain couples TRBV28 to TRBJ1-1, with D perhaps TRBD1 (6 bases). The CDR3 spans 10 residues. Germline V lookup: CDR1 MDHEN, CDR2 SYDVKM. Trimming took 10 bases from V and 9 from J, leaving 12 bases between them. The CDR3 region has the DNA TGTGCCACCGCGGACAGAAAAGCTTTCTTT. This codes for CATADRKAFF.

The chain joins TRBV4-1 to TRBJ2-2; D might be TRBD1 or TRBD2, each matching 5 bases. Trimming took off 5 bases at V and 5 bases at J, with 9 bases between the two ends. The CDR3 extends over 13 amino acids. Germline V lookup: CDR1 MGHRA, CDR2 YSYEKL. The CDR3 sequence is CASSEGWTGELFF. CDR3 DNA: TGCGCCAGCAGCGAGGGGTGGACCGGGGAGCTGTTTTTT.

This clone was seen at least ten times. Within the sample, other DNA sequences also encode this same CDR3. The chain combines TRBV7-9 with TRBJ2-7; TRBD1 is a possible D gene (5 bases). V was shortened by 6 bases and J by 4 bases, with 10 bases between the two germline ends. This CDR3 comprises 12 residues. The germline CDR1 and CDR2 sequences are SEHNR and FQNEAQ (reference sequence). The CDR3 loop is CASRKTEYEQYF. The CDR3 DNA is TGTGCCAGCAGAAAGACAGAATACGAGCAGTACTTC.

The chain joins TRBV7-2 to TRBJ1-3, with D unresolved. The V end was cut by 5 bases, the J end by 1 base, with 12 bases between. Germline V CDR1 and CDR2: SGHTA, FQGNSA. CDR3 size: 15 residues. CDR3 DNA: TGTGCCAGCAGCCCCCGTCCCCTTTCTGGAAACACCATATATTTT. Its translation: CASSPRPLSGNTIYF.

Notes on this clone: This sample also contains other DNA sequences that code for the same CDR3. The chain combines TRBV2 with TRBJ1-4, with 7 bases aligning to TRBD1. The CDR3 runs 13 residues. The ends lost 4 bases at V and 5 bases at J; junction bases unmatched: 1. CDR1 is SNHLY and CDR2 is FYNNEI in the germline V gene. The CDR3 DNA is TGTGCCAGCAGTGGGACAGGAAATGAAAAACTGTTTTTT. This codes for CASSGTGNEKLFF.

The chain employs TRBV6-1 and TRBJ2-5; a possible D gene is TRBD2 (5 bases). This CDR3 spans 15 amino acids. Germline lookup yields CDR1 MNHNS and CDR2 SASEGT. Trimming left V 5 bases short and J 4 bases short, with 17 bases between. The CDR3 DNA sequence: TGTGCCAGCAGTCTAGCAGGAGTAACGGGAGAGACCCAGTACTTC. Protein sequence: CASSLAGVTGETQYF.

The J gene is TRBJ2-3, the V gene TRBV7-8; no clear D. The germline V gene has CDR1 SGHVS and CDR2 FQNEAQ. CDR3 length: 16 amino acids. V lost 1 base and J lost 1, with 12 bases in between. CDR3 bases: TGTGCCAGCAGCTTAGGGACCCATTGGGGCACAGATACGCAGTATTTT. Translating it yields CASSLGTHWGTDTQYF.

Remarks on this clone: Since a far larger clone is one base different, this is likely a read error. This rearrangement joins TRBV28 to TRBJ1-4, with 9 bases matching TRBD1. This CDR3 contains 14 residues. V gave up 5 bases and J gave up 7 bases; unmatched junction bases: 5. The germline CDR1 and CDR2 sequences are MDHEN and SYDVKM. The CDR3 coding sequence is TGTGCCAGCAGTCCGACAGGGGGTGGTGAAAAACTGTTTTTT. Its protein is CASSPTGGGEKLFF.

V usage is TRBV5-1 and J usage is TRBJ1-4, with 7 positions matching TRBD1. This CDR3 spans 15 amino acids. Germline assignment: CDR1 SGHRS and CDR2 YFSETQ. J gave up 3 bases and V 6 bases, and 8 bases lay outside the gene matches. CDR3 region: CASKDRVGANEKLFF. In DNA, the CDR3 is TGCGCCAGCAAAGACAGGGTTGGAGCTAATGAAAAACTGTTTTTT. The complete variable domain, with remaining parts taken from reference TRBV5-1 and TRBJ1-4, reads KAGVTQTPRYLIKTRGQQVTLSCSPISGHRSVSWYQQTPGQGLQFLFEYFSETQRNKGNFPGRFSGRQFSNSRSEMNVSTLELGDSALYLCASKDRVGANEKLFFGSGTQLSVL.

The genes are TRBV9 and TRBJ2-7, with no clear D. The CDR3 length is 13 residues. CDR1 SGDLS and CDR2 YYNGEE come from the germline V gene. Deletions cut 3 bases from V and 5 bases from J, with 12 bases between. In DNA, the CDR3 is TGTGCCAGCAGCGCCCGGGTGGAGAACGAGCAGTACTTC. It encodes CASSARVENEQYF.

The V gene is TRBV9, the J gene TRBJ2-7; TRBD2 agrees at 8 bases. V dropped 4 bases and J dropped 2; count of bases not matched to a gene: 8. CDR1 is SGDLS and CDR2 is YYNGEE in the germline V gene. This CDR3 region has 15 residues. Here the CDR3 reads CASSLRGGGTYEQYF. In DNA form, the CDR3 reads TGTGCCAGCAGCCTCAGGGGCGGGGGGACCTACGAGCAGTACTTC.

This clone was picked up one time. V usage is TRBV18 and J usage is TRBJ1-1, with 7 nucleotides matching TRBD1. V lost 1 base to trimming and J lost 8 bases; unmatched junction nucleotides: 13. The CDR3 covers 16 residues. Germline V gene data show CDR1 as KGHSH and CDR2 as LQKENI. CDR3 in DNA: TGTGCCAGCTCACCACGACCCTGGACAGGCGGTAAAGAAGCTTTCTTT. Protein sequence: CASSPRPWTGGKEAFF.

The rearrangement uses TRBV7-2 and TRBJ2-1; maybe TRBD2 (6 bases). This CDR3 contains 14 residues. With 5 bases removed from V and 4 bases from J, the gap between germline ends came to 12 bases. The germline CDR1 and CDR2 sequences are SGHTA and FQGNSA. Here the CDR3 DNA reads TGTGCCAGCAGCCCGGGAGCTATATACAATGAGCAGTTCTTC. Translation gives CASSPGAIYNEQFF. Full variable domain (rest looked up from reference TRBV7-2 and TRBJ2-1): GAGVSQSPSNKVTEKGKDVELRCDPISGHTALYWYRQSLGQGLEFLIYFQGNSAPDKSGLPSDRFSAERTGGSVSTLTIQRTQQEDSAVYLCASSPGAIYNEQFFGPGTRLTVL.

This CDR3 is CSAKREALNTDTQYF. As DNA, the CDR3 is TGCAGCGCGAAGCGGGAGGCCCTTAACACAGATACGCAGTATTTT. The rearrangement joins TRBV29-1 to TRBJ2-3; TRBD2 aligns across 9 bases. Unmatched junction bases numbered 10, after V lost 7 bases and J lost 2 bases. This CDR3 has 15 residues. The germline V gene has CDR1 SQVTM and CDR2 ANQGSEA.